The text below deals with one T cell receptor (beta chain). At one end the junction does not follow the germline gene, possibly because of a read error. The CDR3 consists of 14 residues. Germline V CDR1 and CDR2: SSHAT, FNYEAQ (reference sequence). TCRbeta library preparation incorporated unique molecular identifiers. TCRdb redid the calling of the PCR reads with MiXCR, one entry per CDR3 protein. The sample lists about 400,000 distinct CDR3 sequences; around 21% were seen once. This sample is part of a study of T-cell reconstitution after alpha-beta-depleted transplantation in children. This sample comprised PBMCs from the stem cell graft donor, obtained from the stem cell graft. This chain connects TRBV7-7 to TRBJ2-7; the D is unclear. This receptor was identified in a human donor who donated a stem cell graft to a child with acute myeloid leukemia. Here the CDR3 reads CASSLSFPAYEQYF. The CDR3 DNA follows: TGTGCTAGCAGCTTAAGTTTCCCTGCCTACGAGCAGTACTTC. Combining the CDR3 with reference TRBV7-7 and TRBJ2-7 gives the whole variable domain GAGVSQSPRYKVTKRGQDVTLRCDPISSHATLYWYQQALGQGPEFLTYFNYEAQPDKSGLPSDRFSAERPEGSISTLTIQRTEQRDSAMYRCASSLSFPAYEQYFGPGTRLTVT.